This T cell receptor beta chain comes out of a study of blood T cells in healthy people across ages. Notes on the study in general: A greater number of naive CD4+ cells and higher diversity distinguished long-lived donors from aged donors.

Sample-barcoded 5' priming and a J-beta primer mix drove a second PCR of roughly 7 to 11 cycles. A single record per CDR3 protein comes from TCRdb applying MiXCR to the 5' RACE reads. The table lists over a million distinct CDR3 sequences, approximately 43% of them singletons. Each donor gave 9 to 10 milliliters of peripheral blood. At least 5.5 micrograms of total RNA were extracted per sample. CDR3 length: 20 residues. Trimming took 0 bases from V and 0 from J; bases not matched to a gene: 8. CDR1 SNHLY and CDR2 FYNNEI come from the germline V gene. This clonotype was detected only a few times. The target antigen is unknown.

This receptor was obtained from a woman under 30 in good health. Sequenced: blood. The chain recombines TRBV2 with TRBJ2-3; 14 bases agree with TRBD2. For the CDR3, the DNA is TGTGCCAGCAGTGAAGCAGGGGGACTAGCGGGGGCGGTTAGCACAGATACGCAGTATTTT. Translating it yields CASSEAGGLAGAVSTDTQYF.